A selection of T cell receptor beta chains follows, all from one sample in a study of cytomegalovirus exposure and HLA in healthy donors. Using immunoSEQ multiplex PCR, the repertoire was profiled, and TCRdb retains in-frame clones only, with some absent. In the table there are 65,000 to 70,000 clones, approximately 90% of which are singletons. The sequencing sample was made of PBMCs. All receptors derive from a woman aged 25 to 39 in good health and CMV-seropositive. CDR3s include the opening cysteine and the closing phenylalanine or tryptophan. A D gene is named only where the DNA matches it firmly. Size values are once, few and many counts, or a class for expanded clones, and some rows have none.

j_gene: TRBJ1-2
v_gene: TRBV28
abundance: -
d_gene: -
CDR3aa: CASSSTIYGYTF
CDR3nt: TGTGCCAGCAGTTCCACAATTTATGGCTACACCTTC

j_gene: TRBJ2-2
v_gene: TRBV19
abundance: -
d_gene: TRBD1
CDR3aa: CASSIGVGGAGELFF
CDR3nt: TGTGCCAGTAGTATAGGAGTAGGGGGCGCCGGGGAGCTGTTTTTT

j_gene: TRBJ2-1
v_gene: TRBV9
abundance: -
d_gene: TRBD1
CDR3aa: CASSVGTGGLYNEQFF
CDR3nt: TGTGCCAGCAGCGTAGGCACAGGGGGTCTTTACAATGAGCAGTTCTTC

j_gene: TRBJ2-7
v_gene: TRBV19
abundance: -
d_gene: -
CDR3aa: CASSGRTGEQYF
CDR3nt: TGTGCCAGTAGCGGTCGGACGGGGGAGCAGTACTTC

j_gene: TRBJ2-1
v_gene: TRBV27
abundance: -
d_gene: TRBD2
CDR3aa: CASRVGGWKNEQFF
CDR3nt: TGTGCCAGCCGCGTGGGGGGGTGGAAGAATGAGCAGTTCTTC

j_gene: TRBJ2-5
v_gene: TRBV5-4
abundance: once
d_gene: TRBD1
CDR3aa: CASSRDSFPSETQYF
CDR3nt: TGTGCCAGCAGCCGGGACAGTTTCCCCAGCGAGACCCAGTACTTC

j_gene: TRBJ2-5
v_gene: TRBV19
abundance: -
d_gene: TRBD2
CDR3aa: CASRPSGALWETQYF
CDR3nt: TGTGCCAGTAGGCCTAGCGGCGCCCTGTGGGAGACCCAGTACTTC

j_gene: TRBJ2-5
v_gene: TRBV15
abundance: few
d_gene: TRBD2
CDR3aa: CATSRDPAGTVETQYF
CDR3nt: TGTGCCACCAGCAGAGACCCAGCGGGAACGGTAGAGACCCAGTACTTC

j_gene: TRBJ2-1
v_gene: TRBV5-6
abundance: -
d_gene: TRBD2
CDR3aa: CASSALFSGGVEQFF
CDR3nt: TGTGCCAGCAGCGCTCTCTTTAGCGGGGGGGTCGAGCAGTTCTTC

j_gene: TRBJ1-2
v_gene: TRBV19
abundance: -
d_gene: TRBD1
CDR3aa: CASSFLSGQGNYGYTF
CDR3nt: TGTGCCAGTAGCTTCTTGTCGGGACAGGGAAACTATGGCTACACCTTC

j_gene: TRBJ2-7
v_gene: TRBV10-1
abundance: -
d_gene: -
CDR3aa: CASSEGQGGLDEQYF
CDR3nt: TGCGCCAGCAGTGAGGGTCAGGGAGGTCTCGACGAGCAGTACTTC

j_gene: TRBJ2-7
v_gene: TRBV11-2
abundance: -
d_gene: TRBD1
CDR3aa: CASSPHGGTGGNEQYF
CDR3nt: TGTGCCAGCAGCCCACACGGGGGGACAGGGGGCAACGAGCAGTACTTC

j_gene: TRBJ2-7
v_gene: TRBV25-1
abundance: -
d_gene: -
CDR3aa: CASSDGQGSYEQYF
CDR3nt: TGTGCCAGCAGTGACGGGCAGGGGTCCTACGAGCAGTACTTC

j_gene: TRBJ2-7
v_gene: TRBV14
abundance: -
d_gene: TRBD1
CDR3aa: CASSQDRAATGGSRWQYF
CDR3nt: TGTGCCAGCAGCCAAGATAGGGCAGCGACAGGGGGCTCCCGATGGCAGTACTTC

j_gene: TRBJ1-5
v_gene: TRBV14
abundance: -
d_gene: -
CDR3aa: CASSQPNRDSNQPQHF
CDR3nt: TGTGCCAGCAGCCAACCAAACAGGGATAGCAATCAGCCCCAGCATTTT

j_gene: TRBJ2-7
v_gene: TRBV28
abundance: -
d_gene: TRBD2
CDR3aa: CASSLLGREASYEQYF
CDR3nt: TGTGCCAGCAGTTTATTAGGGCGGGAGGCCTCCTACGAGCAGTACTTC

j_gene: TRBJ2-7
v_gene: TRBV30
abundance: -
d_gene: TRBD1
CDR3aa: CAALTGSTYEQYF
CDR3nt: TGTGCCGCATTGACAGGGTCGACCTACGAGCAGTACTTC

j_gene: TRBJ2-7
v_gene: TRBV27
abundance: -
d_gene: -
CDR3aa: CASSSTGSGNYEQYF
CDR3nt: TGTGCCAGCAGTTCCACAGGGAGCGGGAACTACGAGCAGTACTTC

j_gene: TRBJ1-6
v_gene: TRBV11-2
abundance: -
d_gene: TRBD1
CDR3aa: CASSLAGQGSSPLHF
CDR3nt: TGTGCCAGCAGCCTAGCCGGACAGGGAAGTTCACCCCTCCACTTT

j_gene: TRBJ1-2
v_gene: TRBV30
abundance: -
d_gene: -
CDR3aa: CAWSSGNYGYTF
CDR3nt: TGTGCCTGGAGCAGCGGGAACTATGGCTACACCTTC

j_gene: TRBJ1-1
v_gene: TRBV9
abundance: -
d_gene: TRBD1
CDR3aa: CASSESQGKEAFF
CDR3nt: TGTGCCAGCAGCGAATCACAGGGGAAGGAAGCTTTCTTT

j_gene: TRBJ2-3
v_gene: TRBV7-9
abundance: once
d_gene: TRBD2
CDR3aa: CASSLAVASGSSDTQYF
CDR3nt: TGTGCCAGCAGCTTAGCGGTGGCTAGCGGGAGTAGCGACACGCAGTATTTT

j_gene: TRBJ2-1
v_gene: TRBV28
abundance: -
d_gene: TRBD2
CDR3aa: CASRIAGRVYNEQFF
CDR3nt: TGTGCCAGCAGGATAGCGGGAAGGGTTTACAATGAGCAGTTCTTC

j_gene: TRBJ2-7
v_gene: TRBV6-5
abundance: -
d_gene: -
CDR3aa: CASRRGVEHYF
CDR3nt: TGTGCCTCACGAAGGGGCGTCGAGCACTACTTC